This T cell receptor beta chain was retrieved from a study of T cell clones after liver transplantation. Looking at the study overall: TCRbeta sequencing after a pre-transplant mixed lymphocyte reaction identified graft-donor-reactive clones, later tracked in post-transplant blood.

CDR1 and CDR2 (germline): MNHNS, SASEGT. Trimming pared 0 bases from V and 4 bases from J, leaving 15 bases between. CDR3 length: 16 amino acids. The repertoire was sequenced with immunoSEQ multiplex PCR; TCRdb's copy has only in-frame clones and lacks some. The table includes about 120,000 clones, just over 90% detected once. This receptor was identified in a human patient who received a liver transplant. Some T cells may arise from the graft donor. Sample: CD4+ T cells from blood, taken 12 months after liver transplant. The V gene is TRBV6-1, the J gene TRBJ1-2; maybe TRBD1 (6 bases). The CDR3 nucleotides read TGTGCCAGCAGTGAAGCGGGCGGGGGCTCCTCCTATGGCTACACCTTC. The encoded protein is CASSEAGGGSSYGYTF.